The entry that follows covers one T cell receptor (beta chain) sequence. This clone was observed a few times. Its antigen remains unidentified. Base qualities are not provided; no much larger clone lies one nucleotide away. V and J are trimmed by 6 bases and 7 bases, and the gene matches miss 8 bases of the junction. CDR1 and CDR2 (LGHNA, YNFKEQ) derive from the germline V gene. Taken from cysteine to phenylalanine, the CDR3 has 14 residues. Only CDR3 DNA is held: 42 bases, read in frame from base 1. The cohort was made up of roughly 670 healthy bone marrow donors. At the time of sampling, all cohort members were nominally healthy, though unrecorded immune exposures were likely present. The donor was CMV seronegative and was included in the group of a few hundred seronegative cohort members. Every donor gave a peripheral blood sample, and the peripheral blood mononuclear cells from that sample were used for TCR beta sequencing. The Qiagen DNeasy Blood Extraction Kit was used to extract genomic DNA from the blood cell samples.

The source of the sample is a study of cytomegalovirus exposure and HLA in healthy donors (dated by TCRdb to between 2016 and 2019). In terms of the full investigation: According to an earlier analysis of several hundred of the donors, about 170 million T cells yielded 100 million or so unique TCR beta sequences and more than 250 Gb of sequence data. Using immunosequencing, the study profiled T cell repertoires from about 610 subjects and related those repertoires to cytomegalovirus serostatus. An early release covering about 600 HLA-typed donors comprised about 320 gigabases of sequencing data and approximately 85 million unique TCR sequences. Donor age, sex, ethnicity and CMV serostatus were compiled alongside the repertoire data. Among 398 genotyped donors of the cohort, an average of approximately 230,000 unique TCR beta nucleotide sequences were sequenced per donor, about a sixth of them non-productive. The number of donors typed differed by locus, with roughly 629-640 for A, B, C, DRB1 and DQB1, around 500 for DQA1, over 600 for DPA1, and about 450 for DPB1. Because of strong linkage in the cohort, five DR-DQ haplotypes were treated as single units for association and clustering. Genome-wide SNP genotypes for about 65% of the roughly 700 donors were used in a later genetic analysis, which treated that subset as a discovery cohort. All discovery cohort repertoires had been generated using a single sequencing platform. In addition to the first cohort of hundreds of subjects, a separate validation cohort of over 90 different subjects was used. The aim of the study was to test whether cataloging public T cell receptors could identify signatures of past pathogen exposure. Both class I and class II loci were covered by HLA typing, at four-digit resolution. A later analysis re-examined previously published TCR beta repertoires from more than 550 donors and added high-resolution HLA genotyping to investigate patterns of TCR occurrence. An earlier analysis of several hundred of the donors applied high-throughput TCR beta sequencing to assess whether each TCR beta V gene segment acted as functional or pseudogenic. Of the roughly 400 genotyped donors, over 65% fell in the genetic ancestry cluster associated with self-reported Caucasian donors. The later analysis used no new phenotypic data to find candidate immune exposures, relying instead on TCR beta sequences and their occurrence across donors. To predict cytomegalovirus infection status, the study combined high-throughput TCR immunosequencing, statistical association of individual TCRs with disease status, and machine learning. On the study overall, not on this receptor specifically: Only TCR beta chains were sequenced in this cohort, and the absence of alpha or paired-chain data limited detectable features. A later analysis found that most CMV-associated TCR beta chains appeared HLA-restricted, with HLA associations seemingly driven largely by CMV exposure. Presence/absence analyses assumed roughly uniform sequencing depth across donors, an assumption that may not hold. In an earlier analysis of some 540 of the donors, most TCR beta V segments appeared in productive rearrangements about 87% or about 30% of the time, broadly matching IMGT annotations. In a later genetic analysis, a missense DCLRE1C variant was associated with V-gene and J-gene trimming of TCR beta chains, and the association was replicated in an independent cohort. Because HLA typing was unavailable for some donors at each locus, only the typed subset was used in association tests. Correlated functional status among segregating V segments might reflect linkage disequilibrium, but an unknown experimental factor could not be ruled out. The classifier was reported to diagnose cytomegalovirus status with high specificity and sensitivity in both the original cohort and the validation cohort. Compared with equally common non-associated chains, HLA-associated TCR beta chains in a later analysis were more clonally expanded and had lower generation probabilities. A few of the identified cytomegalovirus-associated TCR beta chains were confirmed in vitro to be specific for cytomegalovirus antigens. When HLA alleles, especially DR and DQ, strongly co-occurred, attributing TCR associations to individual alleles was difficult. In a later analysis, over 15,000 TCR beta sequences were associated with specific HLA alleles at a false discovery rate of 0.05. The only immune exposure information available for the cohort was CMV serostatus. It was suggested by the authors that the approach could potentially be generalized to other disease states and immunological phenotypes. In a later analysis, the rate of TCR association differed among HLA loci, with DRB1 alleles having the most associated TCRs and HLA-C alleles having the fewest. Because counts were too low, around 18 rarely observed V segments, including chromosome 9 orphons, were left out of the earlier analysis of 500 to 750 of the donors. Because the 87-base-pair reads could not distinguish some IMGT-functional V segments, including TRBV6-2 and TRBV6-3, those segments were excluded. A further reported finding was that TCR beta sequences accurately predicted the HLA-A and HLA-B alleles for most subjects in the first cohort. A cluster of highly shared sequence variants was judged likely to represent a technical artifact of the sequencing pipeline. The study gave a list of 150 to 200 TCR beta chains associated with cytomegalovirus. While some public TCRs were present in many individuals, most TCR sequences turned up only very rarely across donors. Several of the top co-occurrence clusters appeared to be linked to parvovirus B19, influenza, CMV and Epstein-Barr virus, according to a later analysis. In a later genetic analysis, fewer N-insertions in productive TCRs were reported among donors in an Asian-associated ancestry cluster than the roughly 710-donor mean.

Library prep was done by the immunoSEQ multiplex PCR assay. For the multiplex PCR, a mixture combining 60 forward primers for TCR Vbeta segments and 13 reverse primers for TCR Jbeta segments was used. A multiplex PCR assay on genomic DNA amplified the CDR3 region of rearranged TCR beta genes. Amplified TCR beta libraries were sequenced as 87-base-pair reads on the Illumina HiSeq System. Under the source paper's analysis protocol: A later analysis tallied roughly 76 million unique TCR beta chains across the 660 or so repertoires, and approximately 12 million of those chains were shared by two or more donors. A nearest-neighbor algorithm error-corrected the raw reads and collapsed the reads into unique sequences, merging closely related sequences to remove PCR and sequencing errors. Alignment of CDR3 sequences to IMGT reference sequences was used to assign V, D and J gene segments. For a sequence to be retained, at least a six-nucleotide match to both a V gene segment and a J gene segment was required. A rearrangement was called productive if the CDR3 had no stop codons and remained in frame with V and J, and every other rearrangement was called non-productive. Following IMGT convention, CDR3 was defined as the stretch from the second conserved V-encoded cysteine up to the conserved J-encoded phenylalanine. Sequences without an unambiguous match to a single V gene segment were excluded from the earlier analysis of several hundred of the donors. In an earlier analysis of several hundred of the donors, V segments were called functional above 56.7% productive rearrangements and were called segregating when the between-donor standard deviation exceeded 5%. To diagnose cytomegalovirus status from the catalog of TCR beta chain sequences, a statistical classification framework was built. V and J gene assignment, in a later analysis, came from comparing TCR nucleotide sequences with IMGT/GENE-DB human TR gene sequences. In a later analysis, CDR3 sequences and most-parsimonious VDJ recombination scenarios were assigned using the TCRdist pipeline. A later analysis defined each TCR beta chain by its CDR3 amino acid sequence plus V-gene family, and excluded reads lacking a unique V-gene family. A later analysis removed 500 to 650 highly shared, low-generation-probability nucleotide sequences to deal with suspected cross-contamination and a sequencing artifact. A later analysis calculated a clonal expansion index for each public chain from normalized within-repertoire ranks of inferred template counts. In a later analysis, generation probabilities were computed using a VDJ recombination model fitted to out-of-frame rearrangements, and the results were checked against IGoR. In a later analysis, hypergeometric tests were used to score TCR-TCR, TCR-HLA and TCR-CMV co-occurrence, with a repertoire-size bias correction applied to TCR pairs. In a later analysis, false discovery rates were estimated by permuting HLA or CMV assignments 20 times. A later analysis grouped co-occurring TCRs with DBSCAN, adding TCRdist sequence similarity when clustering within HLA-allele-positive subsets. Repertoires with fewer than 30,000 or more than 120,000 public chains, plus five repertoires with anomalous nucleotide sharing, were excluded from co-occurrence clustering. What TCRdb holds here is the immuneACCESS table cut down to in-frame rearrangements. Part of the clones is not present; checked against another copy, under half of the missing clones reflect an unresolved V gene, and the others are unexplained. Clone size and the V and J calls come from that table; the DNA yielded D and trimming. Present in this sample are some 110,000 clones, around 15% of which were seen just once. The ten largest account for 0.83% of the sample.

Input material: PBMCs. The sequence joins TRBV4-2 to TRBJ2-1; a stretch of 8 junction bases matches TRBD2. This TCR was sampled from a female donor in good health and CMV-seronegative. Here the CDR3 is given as CASSPAGAGNEQFF. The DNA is TGTGCCAGCAGTCCAGCGGGAGCCGGGAATGAGCAGTTCTTC.